What follows describes a single T cell receptor (beta chain). Other DNA variants within this sample encode the same CDR3. The sample belongs to a study of blood T cell repertoires in COVID-19. Profiled with immunoSEQ multiplex PCR; TCRdb holds only in-frame clones, not every one. The sample records roughly 250,000 clones, around 87% being singletons. Trimming removed 4 bases at V and 2 bases at J, with 13 bases between. The length of the CDR3 is 14 residues. Germline CDR1 reads SGDLS; CDR2 reads YYNGEE. This chain uses TRBV9 with TRBJ2-7; TRBD1 is a possible D gene (6 bases). Input material: PBMCs or T cells enriched from blood (not recorded which). The receptor's source is a woman aged 25 to 39 with acute COVID-19. CDR3 in amino acids: CASSPGQGAYEQYF. CDR3 bases: TGTGCCAGCAGCCCGGGACAAGGGGCCTACGAGCAGTACTTC. The full variable domain, with the rest looked up from reference TRBV9 and TRBJ2-7, is DSGVTQTPKHLITATGQRVTLRCSPRSGDLSVYWYQQSLDQGLQFLIQYYNGEERAKGNILERFSAQQFPDLHSELNLSSLELGDSALYFCASSPGQGAYEQYFGPGTRLTVT.